This T cell receptor (beta chain) was found in a study of Graves' ophthalmopathy and Graves' hyperthyroidism. Ten or more counts support this clonotype. In germline, CDR1 is SGHRS, CDR2 YFSETQ. With V trimmed by 2 bases and J by 4 bases, 9 bases remained unmatched. This CDR3 has 15 residues. The authors amplified TCR beta CDR3 regions, and they did so from RNA transcripts for repertoire sequencing. Second-round multiplex PCR came after a first-round RT-PCR that employed HTBI primers. TCRdb re-called the multiplex PCR reads with MiXCR, one entry per CDR3 protein. The sample lists 200,000 to 250,000 distinct CDR3 sequences, approximately 21% occurring once. Excluded were patients with other autoimmune diseases, uncontrolled infections, pregnancy or lactation. The diagnosis combined clinical symptoms, thyroxine, TRAb, thyroid ultrasound and orbital computed tomography scans.

The specimen sequenced was peripheral blood. The V and J genes are TRBV5-1 and TRBJ2-7, with 7 bases that match TRBD2. The clonotype was recovered from a woman aged 45-65 years with Graves' ophthalmopathy. CDR3 sequence (DNA): TGCGCCAGCAGCTTAGGAGGGACGGGAGGATACGAGCAGTACTTC. It specifies CASSLGGTGGYEQYF.